This T cell receptor beta chain was recovered during a study of OX40 agonist ivuxolimab in advanced cancers. Study-wide context: Of the participants, 40% had some prior anti-PD-1, anti-PD-L1 or anti-CTLA-4 therapy, which was allowed.

As to this clone: No antigen is known for it.

General observations from the study: On average, a greater number of expanded clones characterised CD8+ T cells relative to CD4+.

Repertoires were generated with immunoSEQ multiplex PCR, while TCRdb's copy carries only in-frame clones and drops some. The data contain around 84,000 clones, approximately 95% of them singletons. CDR3 length: 12 residues. CDR1 is SQVTM, CDR2 ANQGSEA, per germline. The V end lost 7 bases, the J end lost 1 base, and 7 bases lay between the germline ends. The sequence came from an adult with an advanced solid tumor such as melanoma, head and neck, liver or kidney cancer. The rearrangement joins TRBV29-1 to TRBJ2-2; D gene ambiguous. The sequencing used CD4+ or CD8+ T cells sorted from blood, collected in a trial of the OX40 agonist ivuxolimab. The DNA for the CDR3 is TGCAGCGGCCAACAGAACACCGGGGAGCTGTTTTTT. It is translated as CSGQQNTGELFF.